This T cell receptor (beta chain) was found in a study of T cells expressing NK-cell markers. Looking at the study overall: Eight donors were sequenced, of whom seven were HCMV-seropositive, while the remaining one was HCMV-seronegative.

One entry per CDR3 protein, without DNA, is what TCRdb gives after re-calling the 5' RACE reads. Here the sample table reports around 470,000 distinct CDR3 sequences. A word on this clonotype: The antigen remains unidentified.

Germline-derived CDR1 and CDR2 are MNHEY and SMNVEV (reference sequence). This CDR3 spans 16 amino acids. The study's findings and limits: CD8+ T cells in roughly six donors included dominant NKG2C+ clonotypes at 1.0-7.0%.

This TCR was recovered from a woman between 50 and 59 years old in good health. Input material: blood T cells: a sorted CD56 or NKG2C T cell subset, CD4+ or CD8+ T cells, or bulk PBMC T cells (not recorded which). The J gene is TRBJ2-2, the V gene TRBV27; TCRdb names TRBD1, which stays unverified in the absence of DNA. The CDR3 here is CASSSLGGAGTGELFF.